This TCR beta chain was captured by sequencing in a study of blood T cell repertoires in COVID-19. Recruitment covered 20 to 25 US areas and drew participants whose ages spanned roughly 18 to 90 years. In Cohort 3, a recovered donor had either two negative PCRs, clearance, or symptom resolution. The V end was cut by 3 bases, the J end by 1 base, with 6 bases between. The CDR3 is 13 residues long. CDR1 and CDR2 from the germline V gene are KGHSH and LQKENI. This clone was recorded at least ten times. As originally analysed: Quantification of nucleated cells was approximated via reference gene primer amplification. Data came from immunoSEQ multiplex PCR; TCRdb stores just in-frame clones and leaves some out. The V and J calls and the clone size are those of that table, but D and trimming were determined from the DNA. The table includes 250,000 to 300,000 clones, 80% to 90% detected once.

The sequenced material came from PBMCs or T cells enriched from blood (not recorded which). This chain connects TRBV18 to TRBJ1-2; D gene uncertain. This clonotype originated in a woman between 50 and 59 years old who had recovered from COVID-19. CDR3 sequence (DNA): TGTGCCAGCTCACCCCCCTTTAACTATGGCTACACCTTC. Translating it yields CASSPPFNYGYTF.